Listed below are T cell receptor beta chains from one sample, sequenced in a study of T-cell memory formation after mild COVID-19. One entry per CDR3 protein results from TCRdb running MiXCR on the 5' RACE reads. This sample carries about 390,000 distinct CDR3 sequences, around a sixth of them seen once, and the ten largest clones take about 22%. Sequences were obtained from PBMCs or a T cell subset sorted from them (not recorded which). These receptors came from a man younger than 35 who had mild COVID-19 (a few samples of this study predate the infection). Cell type and time point are not known. Both conserved end residues are part of each CDR3. A D gene is named only where the DNA matches it firmly. The listing skips clone size in some rows; elsewhere it reads once, few, many or a size class.

13	TRBJ1-5	TRBV20-1	few	.	CSARGVGPQPQHF	TGCAGTGCTAGAGGCGTGGGTCCTCAGCCCCAGCATTTT
15	TRBJ2-1	TRBV11-2	.	TRBD2	CASIRSTSGAYEQFF	TGTGCCAGCATCCGCAGTACTAGCGGGGCATATGAGCAGTTCTTC
14	TRBJ2-2	TRBV24-1	.	.	CATSSRFPTGELFF	TGTGCCACCAGTAGTAGGTTCCCCACCGGGGAGCTGTTTTTT
14	TRBJ2-3	TRBV6-2/TRBV6-3	.	TRBD2	CASSGGANPDTQYF	TGTGCCTCAAGCGGGGGGGCGAACCCGGATACGCAGTATTTT
13	TRBJ2-5	TRBV6-5	few	.	CASSYVGGKTQYF	TGTGCCAGCAGTTACGTGGGTGGAAAGACCCAGTACTTC
15	TRBJ2-5	TRBV29-1	many	.	CSVVTVANPWETQYF	TGCAGCGTTGTTACGGTGGCGAATCCCTGGGAGACCCAGTACTTC
15	TRBJ1-3	TRBV20-1	.	.	CSARDMDPSGNTIYF	TGCAGTGCTAGAGATATGGACCCCTCTGGAAACACCATATATTTT
15	TRBJ2-2	TRBV6-2/TRBV6-3	.	.	CASQPGTANTGELFF	TGTGCCAGCCAGCCCGGGACCGCGAACACCGGGGAGCTGTTTTTT
17	TRBJ2-3	TRBV7-3	.	.	CASSLTAAGLVGNTQYF	TGTGCCAGCAGCTTAACGGCAGCAGGGTTGGTGGGAAATACGCAGTATTTT
16	TRBJ2-1	TRBV6-2/TRBV6-3	many	.	CASISGGLYSYNEQFF	TGTGCCAGCATTAGTGGGGGGCTTTACTCCTACAATGAGCAGTTCTTC
12	TRBJ2-3	TRBV20-1	.	TRBD2	CSAKWEGDTQYF	TGCAGTGCTAAATGGGAGGGAGATACGCAGTATTTT
14	TRBJ2-2	TRBV20-1	few	.	CSARKVTGYGELFF	TGCAGTGCTAGAAAGGTCACTGGCTACGGGGAGCTGTTTTTT
14	TRBJ2-4	TRBV5-6	many	.	CASVRRDGENIQYF	TGTGCCAGCGTCCGCCGGGACGGAGAAAACATTCAGTACTTC
15	TRBJ2-1	TRBV4-3	.	.	CASSQAAGPYNEQFF	TGCGCCAGCAGCCAAGCGGCAGGGCCATACAATGAGCAGTTCTTC
17	TRBJ2-3	TRBV27	few	TRBD2	CASSFRLAGGPTNTQYF	TGTGCCAGCAGTTTTCGGCTAGCGGGGGGGCCCACGAATACGCAGTATTTT
14	TRBJ1-2	TRBV5-6	.	.	CASSLGQLNYGYTF	TGTGCCAGCAGCTTGGGACAGCTTAACTATGGCTACACCTTC
16	TRBJ2-1	TRBV20-1	.	.	CSARDQAGYRGNEQFF	TGCAGTGCTAGAGATCAGGCGGGATATCGGGGCAATGAGCAGTTCTTC
12	TRBJ2-7	TRBV12-3/TRBV12-4	.	.	CASSLEIRAQYF	TGTGCCAGCAGTTTAGAAATACGAGCGCAGTACTTC
13	TRBJ1-3	TRBV20-1	many	.	CSAREGVGNTIYF	TGCAGTGCTAGAGAAGGTGTTGGAAACACCATATATTTT
16	TRBJ2-1	TRBV4-1	.	TRBD2	CASSQEWAGGFGEQFF	TGCGCCAGCAGCCAAGAGTGGGCGGGGGGGTTTGGTGAGCAGTTCTTC
15	TRBJ2-3	TRBV11-1	.	TRBD2	CASSLTSGGPDTQYF	TGTGCCAGCAGCTTAACTAGCGGGGGCCCCGATACGCAGTATTTT
15	TRBJ2-3	TRBV5-1	.	.	CASSSLGRAADTQYF	TGCGCCAGCAGCTCCCTGGGCCGCGCCGCGGATACGCAGTATTTT
14	TRBJ2-7	TRBV6-5	many	TRBD1	CASSAGTGNYEQYF	TGTGCCAGCAGTGCCGGGACAGGGAACTACGAGCAGTACTTC
11	TRBJ1-2	TRBV11-2	.	.	CASSPSDGYTF	TGTGCCAGCAGCCCGAGTGATGGCTACACCTTC
17	TRBJ1-1	TRBV4-1	.	.	CASSQVRRGEMNTEAFF	TGCGCCAGCAGCCAAGTACGTCGAGGCGAAATGAACACTGAAGCTTTCTTT
14	TRBJ2-2	TRBV5-4	.	.	CASSWGLTTGELFF	TGTGCCAGCAGCTGGGGACTGACCACCGGGGAGCTGTTTTTT
12	TRBJ1-5	TRBV15	few	.	CATSMSGGPQHF	TGTGCCACCAGCATGTCGGGGGGGCCCCAGCATTTT
15	TRBJ2-3	TRBV12-5	.	.	CASAIANGGPDTQYF	TGTGCTAGTGCCATAGCGAACGGGGGACCAGATACGCAGTATTTT
13	TRBJ2-5	TRBV11-2	.	.	CASSSGRAETQYF	TGTGCCAGCAGCTCGGGACGAGCGGAGACCCAGTACTTC
13	TRBJ2-5	TRBV6-2/TRBV6-3	.	.	CASSYKAGETQYF	TGTGCCAGCAGTTATAAAGCCGGGGAGACCCAGTACTTC
15	TRBJ2-3	TRBV4-2	.	.	CASSQGTVKTDTQYF	TGTGCCAGCAGCCAAGGGACAGTTAAAACAGATACGCAGTATTTT
15	TRBJ1-2	TRBV9	few	TRBD1	CASSVVGTAVRGYTF	TGTGCCAGCAGCGTAGTTGGGACAGCAGTGCGCGGCTACACCTTC
13	TRBJ1-2	TRBV5-4	.	.	CASSLGFNYGYTF	TGTGCCAGCAGCTTGGGTTTTAACTATGGCTACACCTTC
12	TRBJ1-5	TRBV7-9	.	.	CASSLGREPQHF	TGTGCCAGCAGCCTAGGCCGGGAGCCCCAGCATTTT
14	TRBJ2-1	TRBV10-3	.	TRBD1	CAISERDSPNEQFF	TGTGCCATCAGTGAACGGGACAGCCCCAATGAGCAGTTCTTC
15	TRBJ1-6	TRBV5-6	.	.	CASSSGTAYNSPLHF	TGTGCCAGCAGCAGCGGGACGGCCTATAATTCACCCCTCCACTTT
16	TRBJ2-5	TRBV5-8	.	.	CASTPTGRRSAETQYF	TGTGCCAGCACCCCGACGGGACGCCGGTCGGCAGAGACCCAGTACTTC